These 20 T cell receptor beta chains came from one sample sequenced in a study of cytomegalovirus exposure and HLA in healthy donors. Using immunoSEQ multiplex PCR, the repertoire was profiled, and TCRdb retains in-frame clones only, with some absent. The table has 150,000 to 200,000 clones, about 85% seen once. Material: PBMCs. All receptors derive from a man between 18 and 29 years old in good health and CMV-seropositive.

V gene TRBV29-1 combines with J gene TRBJ1-2, with D perhaps TRBD1 (5 bases). Germline V lookup: CDR1 SQVTM, CDR2 ANQGSEA. The CDR3 contains 12 residues. V gave up 0 bases and J gave up 8 bases, with 10 bases separating them. The CDR3 DNA reads TGCAGCGTTGAAGATCACGGGGGAGGCTACACCTTC. Amino acid sequence: CSVEDHGGGYTF.

As to this clone: In the same sample, other DNA sequences code for this CDR3. This rearrangement joins TRBV5-1 to TRBJ1-4; TRBD1 matches at 8 bases. The germline V gene encodes CDR1 SGHRS and CDR2 YFSETQ. With 4 bases clipped from V and 8 bases from J, the junction kept 7 bases outside the gene matches. The CDR3 sequence is 14 residues long. CDR3 protein: CASSLGQGREKLFF. The DNA of the CDR3 is TGCGCCAGCAGCCTAGGACAGGGCCGGGAAAAACTGTTTTTT.

This rearrangement joins TRBV10-2 to TRBJ2-1; 9 bases align to TRBD2. The V and J ends lost 9 bases and 8 bases, in that order; junction bases with no gene match: 17. Germline V lookup: CDR1 WSHSY, CDR2 SAAADI. The length of the CDR3 is 16 residues. The CDR3: CASTGGGLAGIDEQFF. The CDR3 coding sequence is TGCGCCAGTACGGGGGGGGGCCTAGCGGGGATAGATGAGCAGTTCTTC.

The chain links TRBV11-2 to TRBJ2-3; D is perhaps TRBD1 (7 bases). This CDR3 contains 19 residues. The V end lost 1 base, the J end lost 4 bases, and 24 bases lay between the germline ends. Germline loops: CDR1 SGHAT, CDR2 FQNNGV. The CDR3 here is CASSLGRVDRWSHPDTQYF. CDR3 sequence (DNA): TGTGCCAGCAGCTTAGGGAGGGTGGACAGGTGGAGCCACCCAGATACGCAGTATTTT.

V and J are TRBV28 and TRBJ2-3; 10 bases align to TRBD1. V shed 10 bases and J 1 base; nucleotides not matched to a gene: 8. From germline, CDR1 is MDHEN and CDR2 SYDVKM. The CDR3 consists of 15 residues. The CDR3 sequence is CAIQTGTGGTDTQYF. The CDR3 DNA is TGTGCCATCCAGACCGGGACAGGGGGCACAGATACGCAGTATTTT.

The chain carries TRBV5-1 and TRBJ2-5; 9 bases are shared with TRBD2. This CDR3 region has 14 residues. The V gene's germline CDR1 is SGHRS and CDR2 YFSETQ. V gave up 5 bases and J gave up 5 bases; unmatched junction bases: 7. The CDR3 is CASSPSGAQETQYF. In nucleotides, the CDR3 is TGCGCCAGCAGTCCTAGCGGGGCTCAGGAGACCCAGTACTTC. Supplemented by reference TRBV5-1 and TRBJ2-5, the full variable domain reads KAGVTQTPRYLIKTRGQQVTLSCSPISGHRSVSWYQQTPGQGLQFLFEYFSETQRNKGNFPGRFSGRQFSNSRSEMNVSTLELGDSALYLCASSPSGAQETQYFGPGTRLLVL.

J is TRBJ1-1 and V is TRBV18; 7 bases align to TRBD1. CDR1 is KGHSH and CDR2 is LQKENI in the germline V gene. J was trimmed by 6 bases and V by 3 bases; bases with no gene match: 13. The CDR3 has 16 amino acids. CDR3 sequence reads: CASSPGTGALLAEAFF. Here the CDR3 DNA reads TGTGCCAGCTCACCTGGAACAGGGGCCCTGTTGGCTGAAGCTTTCTTT. The variable domain in full, with the rest retrieved from reference TRBV18 and TRBJ1-1, is NAGVMQNPRHLVRRRGQEARLRCSPMKGHSHVYWYRQLPEEGLKFMVYLQKENIIDESGMPKERFSAEFPKEGPSILRIQQVVRGDSAAYFCASSPGTGALLAEAFFGQGTRLTVV.

The chain is built from TRBV27 and TRBJ1-1; 10 nucleotides align to TRBD1. V lost 5 bases and J lost 5; bases outside the gene matches: 5. CDR1 and CDR2 (germline): MNHEY, SMNVEV (reference sequence). This CDR3 is 14 amino acids long. CDR3 sequence reads: CASSRTGGWTEAFF. CDR3 bases: TGTGCCAGCAGTCGGACAGGGGGGTGGACTGAAGCTTTCTTT.

The chain couples TRBV27 to TRBJ2-5; 7 bases fit TRBD2. Germline CDR1 MNHEY, CDR2 SMNVEV (reference sequence). The CDR3 has 14 residues. After removal of 3 bases from V and 5 bases from J, the junction contained 6 bases not matched to a gene. The CDR3 bases are TGTGCCAGCAGTTTGGCTAGCGGAAGGGAGACCCAGTACTTC. As protein: CASSLASGRETQYF.

The chain links TRBV28 to TRBJ1-1; D is ambiguous. V was clipped by 10 bases and J by 3 bases, with 15 bases between them. CDR3 size: 13 residues. Germline loops: CDR1 MDHEN, CDR2 SYDVKM. This chain's CDR3 is CATLSSPYTEAFF. The CDR3 DNA reads TGTGCCACCCTAAGTAGTCCGTACACTGAAGCTTTCTTT.

The chain combines TRBV28 with TRBJ1-1; 7 positions agree with TRBD1. V shed 5 bases, J shed 1 base, and the junction held 4 bases outside the gene matches. Germline CDR1 MDHEN, CDR2 SYDVKM. The CDR3 extends over 14 amino acids. CDR3 amino acids: CASSTTGKNTEAFF. As DNA, the CDR3 is TGTGCCAGCAGTACGACAGGGAAGAACACTGAAGCTTTCTTT.

This chain connects TRBV12-5 to TRBJ2-3; TRBD2 matches at 7 bases. The CDR3 spans 15 residues. With 1 base clipped from V and 2 bases from J, the junction kept 3 bases outside the gene matches. Germline values: CDR1 LGHNT, CDR2 FRNRAP. The CDR3 DNA reads TGTGCTAGTGGTTTGGAAGCGGGGCCCACAGATACGCAGTATTTT. It codes for CASGLEAGPTDTQYF.

The chain couples TRBV7-9 to TRBJ2-7, with 11 bases identical to TRBD1. J was trimmed by 6 bases and V by 5 bases; bases with no gene match: 6. Germline loops: CDR1 SEHNR, CDR2 FQNEAQ (reference sequence). The CDR3 is 14 residues long. Here the CDR3 DNA reads TGTGCCAGCAGCGGGACAGGGGGTCCACCCGAGCAGTACTTC. This codes for CASSGTGGPPEQYF.

V and J are TRBV19 and TRBJ1-2; a possible D gene is TRBD1 (6 bases). Looked up from germline, CDR1 is LNHDA and CDR2 is SQIVND (reference sequence). V shed 9 bases and J shed 5 bases, with 16 bases lying between them. The CDR3 covers 13 residues. The CDR3: CASLARGWYGYTF. The CDR3 DNA reads TGTGCCAGCCTAGCCAGGGGATGGTATGGCTACACCTTC.

V and J are TRBV6-1 and TRBJ2-1; TRBD2 aligns across 11 bases. Germline V CDR1 and CDR2: MNHNS, SASEGT. J was trimmed by 0 bases and V by 4 bases; bases with no gene match: 2. The CDR3 extends over 16 amino acids. DNA of the CDR3: TGTGCCAGCAGTGGGCTAGCGGGAGGCTCCTACAATGAGCAGTTCTTC. Translated: CASSGLAGGSYNEQFF.

The chain links TRBV28 to TRBJ1-2, with 8 bases lining up with TRBD1. Germline V lookup: CDR1 MDHEN, CDR2 SYDVKM. The CDR3 runs 14 residues. The trim removed 5 bases at V and 4 bases at J, leaving 6 bases unmatched. The CDR3 spells CASSPRDRPYGYTF. The CDR3 coding sequence is TGTGCCAGCAGTCCACGGGACAGGCCCTATGGCTACACCTTC.

This clone was counted only a few times. The rearrangement links TRBV9 to TRBJ2-1; 10 nucleotides line up with TRBD2. The CDR3 has 15 residues. With 4 bases clipped from V and 6 bases from J, the junction kept 7 bases outside the gene matches. Per germline, CDR1 SGDLS and CDR2 YYNGEE. The CDR3 reads CASSLSGTSANEQFF. The DNA of the CDR3 is TGTGCCAGCAGCCTCTCCGGGACTAGCGCCAATGAGCAGTTCTTC.

A few counts support this clone. J is TRBJ2-7 and V is TRBV30; 7 bases match TRBD1. The V gene's germline CDR1 is GTSNPN and CDR2 SVGIG (reference sequence). This CDR3 is 14 amino acids long. V lost 3 bases, J lost 0 bases, and 5 bases stayed unmatched. The CDR3 spells CAWRGTAISYEQYF. The CDR3 DNA reads TGTGCCTGGAGAGGGACAGCGATCTCCTACGAGCAGTACTTC.

V gene TRBV5-8 combines with J gene TRBJ2-3; TRBD2 aligns across 11 bases. After removal of 0 bases from V and 3 bases from J, the junction contained 6 bases not matched to a gene. Germline CDR1 and CDR2: SGHTS and YDEGEE. This CDR3 comprises 17 residues. The CDR3 reads CASSLALTSGATDTQYF. The CDR3, as DNA: TGTGCCAGCAGCTTGGCCTTGACTAGCGGGGCAACAGATACGCAGTATTTT.

This chain uses TRBV6-1 with TRBJ1-2, with a tentative D call TRBD1 (5 bases). V dropped 5 bases and J dropped 3 bases, with 13 bases sitting between them. Germline V gene data show CDR1 as MNHNS and CDR2 as SASEGT. The CDR3 covers 14 residues. The CDR3 coding sequence is TGTGCCAGCAGTTTTAGGGGATCTCACTATGGCTACACCTTC. This translates into CASSFRGSHYGYTF.